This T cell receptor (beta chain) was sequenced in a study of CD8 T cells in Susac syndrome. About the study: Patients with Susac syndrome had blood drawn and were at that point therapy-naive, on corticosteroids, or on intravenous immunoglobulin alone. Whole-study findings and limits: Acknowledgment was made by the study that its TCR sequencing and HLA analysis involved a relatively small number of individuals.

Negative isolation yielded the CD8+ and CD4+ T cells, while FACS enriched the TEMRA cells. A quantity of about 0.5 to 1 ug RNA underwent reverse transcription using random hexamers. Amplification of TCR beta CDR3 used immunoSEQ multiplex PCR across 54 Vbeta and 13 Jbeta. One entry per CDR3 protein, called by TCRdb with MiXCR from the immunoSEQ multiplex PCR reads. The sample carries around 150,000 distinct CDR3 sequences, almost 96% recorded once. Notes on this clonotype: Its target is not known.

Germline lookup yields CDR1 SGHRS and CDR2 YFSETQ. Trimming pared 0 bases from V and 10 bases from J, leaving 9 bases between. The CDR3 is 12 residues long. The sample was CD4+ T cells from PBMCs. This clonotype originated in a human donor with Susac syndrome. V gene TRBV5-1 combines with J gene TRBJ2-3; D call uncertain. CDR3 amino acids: CASSLVDASQYF. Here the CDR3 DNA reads TGCGCCAGCAGCTTGGTCGACGCCTCGCAGTATTTT. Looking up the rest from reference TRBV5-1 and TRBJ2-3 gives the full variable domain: KAGVTQTPRYLIKTRGQQVTLSCSPISGHRSVSWYQQTPGQGLQFLFEYFSETQRNKGNFPGRFSGRQFSNSRSEMNVSTLELGDSALYLCASSLVDASQYFGPGTRLTVL.